This TCR beta chain was identified in a study of cytomegalovirus exposure and HLA in healthy donors. Study details: The roughly 130 validation repertoires, a later analysis reported, used the same platform as the 600 to 700 repertoires from the first cohort. Study observations and caveats: There were under 200 TCR beta chains listed as cytomegalovirus-associated.

TCRdb keeps only in-frame clones here, not all; method: immunoSEQ multiplex PCR. The sample shows under 350,000 clones, approximately 86% of them seen only once. CDR1 LNHDA and CDR2 SQIVND come from the germline V gene (reference sequence). This CDR3 region has 14 residues. The J segment lost 6 bases and the V segment lost 11 bases, leaving 12 bases of the junction unmatched. In regard to this clone: What it binds is not known.

The chain combines TRBV19 with TRBJ2-7, with TRBD1 identical over 11 bases. The source of this sequence is a woman younger than 35 in good health and CMV-seronegative. The sequencing input was PBMCs. CDR3: CAGAHAGTGGEQYF. The CDR3 DNA reads TGTGCCGGCGCCCATGCCGGGACAGGGGGCGAGCAGTACTTC.